This TCR beta chain was retrieved from a study of Graves' ophthalmopathy and Graves' hyperthyroidism (dated by TCRdb to the late 2010s). As for the study more broadly: Peripheral blood was collected before any treatment was given, at the time of initial diagnosis. An independent validation cohort comprised some 19 hyperthyroidism patients and 15 to 17 patients who later progressed from hyperthyroidism to ophthalmopathy. To explore V-J signatures distinguishing ophthalmopathy from hyperthyroidism, a discovery set of 100 patients (43 ophthalmopathy, roughly 56 stable hyperthyroidism) was enrolled. In over 5 hyperthyroidism patients, the T-cell repertoires found in thyroid tissue were compared with those found in blood. TCR beta repertoire signatures were used to distinguish Graves' ophthalmopathy from Graves' hyperthyroidism and to predict progression to ophthalmopathy. After sampling, hyperthyroidism patients received methimazole starting at 30 mg daily, and ophthalmopathy patients received high-dose intravenous methylprednisolone. In total, 135 blood samples were TCR-sequenced: fewer than 50 ophthalmopathy, approximately 80 hyperthyroidism and roughly 17 hyperthyroidism-to-ophthalmopathy patients. Summary of the overall study and its limitations: In cross-validation, the 13-signature model distinguished ophthalmopathy from stable hyperthyroidism with about 90% sensitivity and approximately 81% specificity, and in the test set the corresponding values were roughly 80% and 75%. In validation, the model predicted ophthalmopathy progression with nearly 71% sensitivity and approximately 75% specificity; eleven to twelve predicted patients were CT-confirmed with GO in a median of around 6 months. Most of the expanded thyroid clonotypes with a frequency above 0.001 were also detected in blood, and it was suggested that the thyroid immune response may be reflected by blood repertoires. No statistical method was used to predetermine the sample size, and group allocation was not hidden from the investigators.

Ophthalmopathy patients were characterized by moderately to severely active disease, a Clinical Activity Score of at least 3, a NOSPECS grade of at least 4, and a disease duration under 3 months. Anyone with other autoimmune diseases, uncontrolled infections, pregnancy or lactation was excluded from the study. Diagnosis relied on clinical symptoms, serum thyroxine, TRAb, thyroid ultrasound and orbital computed tomography. Ficoll-Paque density gradient centrifugation was used to isolate PBMCs from about 9.4 ml of fresh peripheral blood. Trizol reagent was used to extract the total RNA, and its quality was then checked on an Agilent 2100 Bioanalyzer. Spanning cysteine to phenylalanine, the CDR3 consists of 13 amino acids. Only CDR3 DNA remains: 39 bases, in frame from the first base. The germline V gene yields SGDLS for CDR1 and YYNGEE for CDR2. On this clonotype itself: The specificity of this receptor is unknown. Mismatch with germline at one junction end may stem from a read error.

TCR beta CDR3 regions were amplified from RNA transcripts for repertoire sequencing. HTBI primers and the Qiagen OneStep RT-PCR kit were used in a first-round RT-PCR, which was followed by a second-round multiplex PCR, size selection and purification. Libraries were sequenced on an Illumina HiSeq2000 using paired-end 100 bp reads. As for the authors' bioinformatics: SOAPnuke was used to process the reads, throwing out any read that had adapters, had uncalled bases, had a mean Phred below 15, or lacked an exact constant-primer or identifier match. COPE v1.2.5 was used to merge high-quality paired reads. Clonotypes were defined as unique nucleotide sequences and were aligned to IMGT TRB V, D and J references using MiTCR v1.1. The analysis was limited to V-J combinations with a frequency above 0.0001, which together covered roughly 99% of repertoires. A TCR clonal expansion and chaos score per V-J combination was defined as the ratio of F50 clonal expansion to chaos observed in the TCRdist matrix. Welch's t-statistics and random forest were used to reduce the features to approximately 13 V-J combinations, which were then used as input to a naive Bayes classifier. The similarity between thyroid and blood repertoires was quantified using the Morisita-Horn index. TCRdb trimmed public reads at Q25 via fastp, called clones via MiXCR and kept in-frame beta chains. Entries that share a CDR3 protein sequence are merged under the most common genes and DNA. The V and J calls shown here were made by TCRdb, not taken from the authors' results. The sample has about 740,000 distinct CDR3 sequences on record, around 40% of them singletons. The ten largest clones add up to 40% to 55% of the sample.

The sequence came from an adult man with Graves' ophthalmopathy. The receptor chain draws on TRBV9 and TRBJ1-1, with TRBD1 as a weak D call on 5 bases. The sequenced sample consisted of peripheral blood. The CDR3 corresponds to CASSLLWGTEALF. The DNA is as follows: TGTGCCAGCAGCTTGCTCTGGGGCACTGAAGCTCTCTTT.